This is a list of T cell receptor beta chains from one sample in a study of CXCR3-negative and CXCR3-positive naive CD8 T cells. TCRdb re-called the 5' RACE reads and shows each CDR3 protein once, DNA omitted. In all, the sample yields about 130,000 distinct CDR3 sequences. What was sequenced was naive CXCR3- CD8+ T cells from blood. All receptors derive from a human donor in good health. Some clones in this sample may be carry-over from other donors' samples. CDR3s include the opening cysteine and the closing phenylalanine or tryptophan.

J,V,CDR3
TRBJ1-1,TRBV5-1,CASSLDPDTEAFF
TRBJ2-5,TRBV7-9,CASSLVGVRETQYF
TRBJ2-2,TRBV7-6,CASSSPFSGDTGELFF
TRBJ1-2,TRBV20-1,CSARDLRQAPDGYTF
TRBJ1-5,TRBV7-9,CASSSGNQPQHF
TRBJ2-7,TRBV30,CAWSVGRVYEQYF
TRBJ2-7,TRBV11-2,CASSTASGGTYEQYF
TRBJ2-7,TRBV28,CASRSGTGTAYEQYF
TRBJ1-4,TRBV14,CASSQPGTGEEKLFF
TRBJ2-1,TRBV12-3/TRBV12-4,CASSLLGNEQFF
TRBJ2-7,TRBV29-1,CSVEQSREDSSYEQYF
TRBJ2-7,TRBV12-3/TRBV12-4,CASSWDRPYEQYF
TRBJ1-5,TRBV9,CASSVAGNSNQPQHF
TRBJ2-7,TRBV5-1,CASSLDLAGVAYEQYF
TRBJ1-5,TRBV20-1,CSASPMRENQPQHF
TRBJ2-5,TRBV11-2,CASSFSADGGETQYF
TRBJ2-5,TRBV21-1,CASSQGRSRKETQYF
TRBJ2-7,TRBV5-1,CASSRGDGSYEQYF
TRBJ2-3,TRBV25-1,CASSEQLLPDTQYF
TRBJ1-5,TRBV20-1,CSARDHRVDHQPQHF
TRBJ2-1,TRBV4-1,CASSPDHRNNEQFF
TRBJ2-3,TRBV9,CASSPTSGGMADTQYF
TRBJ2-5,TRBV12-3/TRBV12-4,CASSLARVLQETQYF
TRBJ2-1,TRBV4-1,CASSQVAGGLYSYNEQFF
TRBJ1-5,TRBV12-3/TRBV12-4,CASSPGSNQPQHF
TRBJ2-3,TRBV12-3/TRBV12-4,CASSSGLAGASTDTQYF
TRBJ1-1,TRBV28,CASRGQGAGYTEAFF
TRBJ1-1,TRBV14,CASSQNSLNTEAFF
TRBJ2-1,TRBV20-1,CSARVFTSGGGEITYNEQFF
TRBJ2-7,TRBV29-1,CSVRGNRYEQYF
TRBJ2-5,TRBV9,CASSVTGLQETQYF
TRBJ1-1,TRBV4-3,CASSQEENTEAFF
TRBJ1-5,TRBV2,CARGTGSGNQPQHF
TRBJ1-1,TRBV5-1,CASSLQQGLNTEAFF
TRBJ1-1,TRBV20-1,CSARDLYRGIMNTEAFF
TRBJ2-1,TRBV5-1,CASSFPGLGNEQFF
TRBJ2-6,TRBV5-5,CASSWGQVPSGANVLTF
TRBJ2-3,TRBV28,CASSLIREIDTQYF
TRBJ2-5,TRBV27,CASSVRGASQETQYF
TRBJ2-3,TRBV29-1,CSAIRGTDTQYF
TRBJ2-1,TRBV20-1,CSARDFPAGAYNEQFF
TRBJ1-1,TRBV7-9,CASSLPGVNTEAFF
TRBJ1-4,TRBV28,CASRSTAFATNEKLFF
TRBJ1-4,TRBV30,CAWTRGWTEVNEKLFF
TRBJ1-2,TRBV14,CASSPDRAYGYTF
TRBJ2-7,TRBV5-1,CASSGLAGGSGSYEQYF